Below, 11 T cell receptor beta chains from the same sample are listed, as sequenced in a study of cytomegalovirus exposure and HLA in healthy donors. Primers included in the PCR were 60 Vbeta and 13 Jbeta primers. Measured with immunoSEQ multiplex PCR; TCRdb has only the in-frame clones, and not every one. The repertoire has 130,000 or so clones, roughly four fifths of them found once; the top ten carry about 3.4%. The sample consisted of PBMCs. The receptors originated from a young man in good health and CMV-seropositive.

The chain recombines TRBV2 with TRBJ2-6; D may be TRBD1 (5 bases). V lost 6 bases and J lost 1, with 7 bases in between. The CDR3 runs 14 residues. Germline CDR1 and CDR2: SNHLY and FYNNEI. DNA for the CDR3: TGTGCCAGCAGGACAGCATCTGGGGCCAACGTCCTGACTTTC. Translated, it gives CASRTASGANVLTF.

Here the CDR3 reads CASSYGLNSNEQFF. In DNA, the CDR3 is TGTGCCAGCAGTTACGGGCTGAACTCCAATGAGCAGTTCTTC. The chain is built from TRBV6-5 and TRBJ2-1; no firm D call. The CDR3 loop spans 14 amino acids. Deletions cut 2 bases from V and 6 bases from J, with 11 bases between. Germline V CDR1 and CDR2: MNHEY, SVGAGI.

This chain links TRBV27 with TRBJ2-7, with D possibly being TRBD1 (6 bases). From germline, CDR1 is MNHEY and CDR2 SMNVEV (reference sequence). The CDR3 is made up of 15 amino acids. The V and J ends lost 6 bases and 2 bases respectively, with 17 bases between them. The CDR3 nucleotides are TGTGCCAGCAGCCAGACAGGTGGGCCCGCCTACGAGCAGTACTTC. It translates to CASSQTGGPAYEQYF.

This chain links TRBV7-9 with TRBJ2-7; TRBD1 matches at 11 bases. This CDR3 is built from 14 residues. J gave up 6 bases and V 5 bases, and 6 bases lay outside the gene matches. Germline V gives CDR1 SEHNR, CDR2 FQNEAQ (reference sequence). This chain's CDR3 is CASSRGQGGAEQYF. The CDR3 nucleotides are TGTGCCAGCAGCAGGGGACAGGGGGGGGCCGAGCAGTACTTC. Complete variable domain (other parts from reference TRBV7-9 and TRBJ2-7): DTGVSQNPRHKITKRGQNVTFRCDPISEHNRLYWYRQTLGQGPEFLTYFQNEAQLEKSRLLSDRFSAERPKGSFSTLEIQRTEQGDSAMYLCASSRGQGGAEQYFGPGTRLTVT.

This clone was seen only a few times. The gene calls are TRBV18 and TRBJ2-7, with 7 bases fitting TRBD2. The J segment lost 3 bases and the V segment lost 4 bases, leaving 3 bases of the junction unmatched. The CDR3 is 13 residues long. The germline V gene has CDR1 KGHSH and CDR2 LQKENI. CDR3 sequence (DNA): TGTGCCAGCTCACTAGGACTAGACTACGAGCAGTACTTC. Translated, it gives CASSLGLDYEQYF.

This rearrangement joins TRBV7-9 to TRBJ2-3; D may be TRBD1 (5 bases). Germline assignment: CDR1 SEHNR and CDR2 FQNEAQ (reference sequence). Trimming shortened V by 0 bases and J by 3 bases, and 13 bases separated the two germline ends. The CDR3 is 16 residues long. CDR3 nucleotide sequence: TGTGCCAGCAGCTTAGCTCCAGGGCATGAGACAGATACGCAGTATTTT. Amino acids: CASSLAPGHETDTQYF.

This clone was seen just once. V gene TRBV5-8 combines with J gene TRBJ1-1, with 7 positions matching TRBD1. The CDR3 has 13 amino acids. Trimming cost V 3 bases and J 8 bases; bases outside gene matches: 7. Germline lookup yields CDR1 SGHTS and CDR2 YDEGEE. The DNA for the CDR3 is TGTGCCAGCAGCTCGGTAGGACAGGACGAAGCTTTCTTT. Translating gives CASSSVGQDEAFF.

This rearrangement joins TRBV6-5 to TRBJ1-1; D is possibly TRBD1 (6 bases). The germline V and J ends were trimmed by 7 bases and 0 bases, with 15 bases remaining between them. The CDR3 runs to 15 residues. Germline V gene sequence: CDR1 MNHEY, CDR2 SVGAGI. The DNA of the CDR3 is TGTGCCAGCACATTAACAGGGAAGATGAACACTGAAGCTTTCTTT. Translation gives CASTLTGKMNTEAFF.

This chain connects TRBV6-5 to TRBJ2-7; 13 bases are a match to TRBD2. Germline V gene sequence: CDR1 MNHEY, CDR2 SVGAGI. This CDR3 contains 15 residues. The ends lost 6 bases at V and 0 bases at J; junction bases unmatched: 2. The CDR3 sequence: CASSWTSGSSYEQYF. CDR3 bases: TGTGCCAGCAGCTGGACTAGCGGGAGCTCCTACGAGCAGTACTTC.

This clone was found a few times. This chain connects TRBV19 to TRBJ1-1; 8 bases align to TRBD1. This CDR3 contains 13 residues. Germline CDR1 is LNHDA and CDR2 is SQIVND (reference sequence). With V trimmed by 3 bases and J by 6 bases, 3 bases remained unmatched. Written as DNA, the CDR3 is TGTGCCAGTAGTATCACAGGGGGATCTGAAGCTTTCTTT. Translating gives CASSITGGSEAFF.

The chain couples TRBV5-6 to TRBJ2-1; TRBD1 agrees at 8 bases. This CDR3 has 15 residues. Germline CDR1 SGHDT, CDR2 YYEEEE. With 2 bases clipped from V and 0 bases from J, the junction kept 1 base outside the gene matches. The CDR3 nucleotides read TGTGCCAGCAGCTTCAGGGGGCTCTCCTACAATGAGCAGTTCTTC. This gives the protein CASSFRGLSYNEQFF.